This T cell receptor beta chain is drawn from a study of CD8 T cells in Susac syndrome. Study summary: Patients with Susac syndrome had blood drawn and were at that point therapy-naive, on corticosteroids, or on intravenous immunoglobulin alone. Whole-study results and caveats: Clonal expansion was missing from Susac syndrome CD4+ T cell repertoires.

This CDR3 is 14 amino acids long. The germline V and J ends were trimmed by 5 bases and 8 bases, with 15 bases remaining between them. The germline V gene encodes CDR1 SGHVS and CDR2 FNYEAQ. Comments on this clonotype: Its antigen is unknown.

The authors carried out high-throughput sequencing of TCR beta. They applied it to CD8+ and CD4+ T cells obtained from blood. Negative isolation was used for CD8+ and CD4+ T cells, and FACS enrichment was applied to TEMRA cells. RNA amounts of roughly 0.5 to 1 ug underwent reverse transcription with random hexamers. TCRdb re-analysed the immunoSEQ multiplex PCR reads in MiXCR, keeping a single row per CDR3 protein. The sample shows about 180,000 distinct CDR3 sequences, about 95% of them seen only once. The chain recombines TRBV7-6 with TRBJ1-4; tentative D call: TRBD1 (5 bases). This clonotype originated in a human donor with Susac syndrome. What was sequenced was CD4+ T cells from PBMCs. CDR3 sequence: CASSMGRSTEKLFF. The CDR3 region has the DNA TGTGCCAGCAGCATGGGACGGTCCACCGAAAAACTGTTTTTT. The full variable domain, completed using reference TRBV7-6 and TRBJ1-4, is GAGVSQSPRYKVTKRGQDVALRCDPISGHVSLYWYRQALGQGPEFLTYFNYEAQQDKSGLPNDRFSAERPEGSISTLTIQRTEQRDSAMYRCASSMGRSTEKLFFGSGTQLSVL.